The clone carrying this TCR beta chain occurred a few times. Its antigen is undetermined. From germline, CDR1 is MNHNY and CDR2 SVGAGI (reference sequence). V trimming: 5 bases; J trimming: 7 bases; junction bases outside the gene matches: 4. The CDR3 covers 12 residues. Primed by a sample-barcoded 5' primer and a J-beta primer mix, a second PCR proceeded for 7 to 11 cycles. TCRdb reprocessed the 5' RACE reads via MiXCR and lists one record per CDR3 protein. The sample has 1.5 million to 2 million distinct CDR3 sequences, over 25% seen once. The sample originates from a study of blood T cells in healthy people across ages. Study findings and constraints: While age rose, TCR beta diversity per million T cells dropped in a roughly linear way. Greater diversity and more naive CD4+ cells were seen in long-lived donors than in aged donors.

This sequence was found in a woman in her thirties in good health. The specimen was blood. The rearrangement joins TRBV6-6 to TRBJ1-2, with 7 bases fitting TRBD1. CDR3 residues: CASSAGTAGYTF. CDR3 nucleotide sequence: TGTGCCAGCAGTGCTGGGACAGCTGGCTACACCTTC.